A selection of T cell receptor beta chains follows, all from one sample in a study of PD-1 blockade in classical Hodgkin lymphoma. Profiling relied on immunoSEQ multiplex PCR, and the TCRdb table lists in-frame clones only, not all of them. The data hold 60,000 to 75,000 clones, with over 85% observed a single time. This material consisted of peripheral blood mononuclear cells (PBMCs), taken at baseline. Source of these receptors: a human donor with classical Hodgkin lymphoma. Both conserved end residues are trimmed from each CDR3.

v_gene	CDR3aa
TRBV28	ASSNGRGPWTGNTIY
TRBV5-8	ASSYGTSGDNEQF
TRBV4-2	ASSQETSGGAPNTGELF
TRBV9	ASSVGLLESSYNEQF
TRBV7-9	ASSDRDRISEAF
TRBV5-1	ASSLVGPSGGPSTDTQY
TRBV10-3	AIGTSSEQY
TRBV21-1	ASSMPGLAGGPGELF
TRBV9	ASSGLAGQRGENEQF
TRBV7-9	ASSLFSGVSSGANVLT
TRBV28	ASSLLGLAGVDQETQY
TRBV6-1	ASSESYEQY
TRBV5-6	ASSQNDEQF
TRBV11-3	ASSSTYWAGGPYEQY
TRBV6-6	ASSSVQGTEAF
TRBV9	ASSVVSSSLYGYT
TRBV2	ASSAGQGPSAGEQY
TRBV28	ASSPAVGLAGGTEQF
TRBV29-1	SAEGRAGVGGNEQF
TRBV2	ASSPRGAGVIEQY
TRBV27	ASLGVSGYT
TRBV29-1	SVEVLAGGVTDTQY
TRBV10-2	ASLGPDSYEQY
TRBV4-1	ASSQPLGAGVHEQF
TRBV19	ASKWTGGNQPQH
TRBV7-2	ASSRGERQPQH
TRBV7-9	ASSLGTLGGEKLF
TRBV19	ASSMLLGGSHEQY
TRBV15	ATSRTQVRAEAF
TRBV14	ASSQRWPTNTQY
TRBV10-2	ASSEYQRSYEQY
TRBV5-1	ASSSTGLKTGELF
TRBV28	ASSFESKGTHNYEQY
TRBV2	ASSEGAGVYEQY
TRBV7-9	ASSLLLAGAEQY
TRBV28	ASRSGPFGSETQY
TRBV28	ASSLDRTATNEKLF
TRBV2	AGSRQGNNEKLF
TRBV5-1	ASTVGIVDTQY
TRBV6-5	ASSPDRGQLGYT
TRBV4-1	ASSLRNSVREQF
TRBV5-4	ASSRNTGELF
TRBV11-2	ASSLVPYNEQF
TRBV18	ASSPRTRAGTNNEQF
TRBV7-9	ASSSGTNSPLH
TRBV4-2	ASSPLGTSGRRVSEQY
TRBV11-3	ASSFSGGGGLGYT
TRBV29-1	SAAVIRTGADDGYT
TRBV2	ASMGYESSGTDTQY
TRBV28	ASSTGSSGYT
TRBV5-4	ASSLYGTNYYGYT
TRBV5-1	ASSLGWRYEQY
TRBV7-2	ASSLFSGGARETQY
TRBV27	ASSSLAGGVPYEQY